The rows below give T cell receptor beta chains drawn from one sample of a study of blood T cell repertoires in COVID-19. Assay used: immunoSEQ multiplex PCR; TCRdb lists only in-frame clones, some missing. Of roughly 240,000 clones listed, 87% are singletons. Sequenced input: PBMCs or T cells enriched from blood (not recorded which). Every receptor here comes from a woman in her thirties with acute COVID-19. The CDR3 runs from the conserved cysteine through the conserved F or W. A D gene is named only where the DNA matches it firmly. Clone size is stated in some rows and not others, as once, few, many or a class when expanded.

v_call	d_call	j_call	clone_size	cdr3_nt	cdr3_aa
TRBV5-1	NA	TRBJ1-1	NA	TGCGCCAGCAGCTTGGTGAGCCTGAACACTGAAGCTTTCTTT	CASSLVSLNTEAFF
TRBV6-2/TRBV6-3	NA	TRBJ1-6	NA	TGTGCCAGCAGTTCGAGGACAGCCCGAAGCTCCTATAATTCACCCCTCCACTTT	CASSSRTARSSYNSPLHF
TRBV7-2	TRBD1	TRBJ2-7	NA	TGTGCCAGCAGCTTAGTGGGGGACAGTTCCTACGAGCAGTACTTC	CASSLVGDSSYEQYF
TRBV20-1	NA	TRBJ1-1	NA	TGCAGTGCTAGCCCTCAGGGAAAAGGTTTCTTT	CSASPQGKGFF
TRBV6-6	NA	TRBJ2-7	NA	TGTGCCAGCAGTTACGCCCAGGACGAGCAGTACTTC	CASSYAQDEQYF
TRBV24-1	NA	TRBJ2-7	NA	TGTGCCACCAGTGAGGGGACATCGGGACTACCTATCCAATACGAGCAGTACTTC	CATSEGTSGLPIQYEQYF
TRBV7-2	NA	TRBJ1-6	NA	TGTGCCAGCAGCTTAGTCAGGTCTTGGGTTGGCTCACCCCTCCACTTT	CASSLVRSWVGSPLHF
TRBV5-6	NA	TRBJ2-4	NA	TGTGCCAGCAACCCGAATGGACTGCTGCAAAACATTCAGTACTTC	CASNPNGLLQNIQYF
TRBV18	NA	TRBJ1-1	NA	TGTGCCAGCTCGTTGGGGGGGAGGAACACTGAAGCTTTCTTT	CASSLGGRNTEAFF
TRBV11-2	NA	TRBJ1-1	few	TGTGCCAGCAGGCTGTACCAGGAGAACACTGAAGCTTTCTTT	CASRLYQENTEAFF
TRBV19	TRBD1	TRBJ1-6	NA	TGTGCCAGTAGTCCGGGGGACAGGGTCAGTTCACCCCTCCACTTT	CASSPGDRVSSPLHF
TRBV27	NA	TRBJ1-1	NA	TGTGCCAGCAGTCTACGGACAGACACCAACACTGAAGCTTTCTTT	CASSLRTDTNTEAFF
TRBV7-2	TRBD1	TRBJ2-7	NA	TGTGCCAGCAGCCTGGACAGGGGGCTACACGAGCAGTACTTC	CASSLDRGLHEQYF
TRBV2	TRBD2	TRBJ2-1	NA	TGTGCCAGCACCTGGACTAGCGGGGGGAGAAATGAGCAGTTCTTC	CASTWTSGGRNEQFF
TRBV14	TRBD1	TRBJ2-7	NA	TGTGCCAGCAGCCTTACCGGGACAGTTTTTCTCTACGAGCAGTACTTC	CASSLTGTVFLYEQYF
TRBV15	NA	TRBJ1-5	once	TGTGCCACCAGCAGAGATAAACAGCCCCAGCATTTT	CATSRDKQPQHF
TRBV4-3	NA	TRBJ1-3	NA	TGCGCCAGCAGCCGGGGGGTATTCTCTGGAAACACCATATATTTT	CASSRGVFSGNTIYF
TRBV19	TRBD2	TRBJ2-1	NA	TGTGCCAGCAGCGGGGGACCATTCAATGAGCAGTTCTTC	CASSGGPFNEQFF
TRBV4-1	NA	TRBJ2-7	NA	TGCGCCAGCAGCCAGATGGAGAGGGTAAGGTCCTACGAGCAGTACTTC	CASSQMERVRSYEQYF
TRBV6-5	TRBD2	TRBJ2-7	NA	TGTGCCAGCAGTTACTCCCCCCCTAGCGGATACGAGCAGTACTTC	CASSYSPPSGYEQYF
TRBV21-1	NA	TRBJ2-4	NA	TGTGCCAGCAGCCAAAAAGGGGAAGATTCCAAAAACATTCAGTACTTC	CASSQKGEDSKNIQYF